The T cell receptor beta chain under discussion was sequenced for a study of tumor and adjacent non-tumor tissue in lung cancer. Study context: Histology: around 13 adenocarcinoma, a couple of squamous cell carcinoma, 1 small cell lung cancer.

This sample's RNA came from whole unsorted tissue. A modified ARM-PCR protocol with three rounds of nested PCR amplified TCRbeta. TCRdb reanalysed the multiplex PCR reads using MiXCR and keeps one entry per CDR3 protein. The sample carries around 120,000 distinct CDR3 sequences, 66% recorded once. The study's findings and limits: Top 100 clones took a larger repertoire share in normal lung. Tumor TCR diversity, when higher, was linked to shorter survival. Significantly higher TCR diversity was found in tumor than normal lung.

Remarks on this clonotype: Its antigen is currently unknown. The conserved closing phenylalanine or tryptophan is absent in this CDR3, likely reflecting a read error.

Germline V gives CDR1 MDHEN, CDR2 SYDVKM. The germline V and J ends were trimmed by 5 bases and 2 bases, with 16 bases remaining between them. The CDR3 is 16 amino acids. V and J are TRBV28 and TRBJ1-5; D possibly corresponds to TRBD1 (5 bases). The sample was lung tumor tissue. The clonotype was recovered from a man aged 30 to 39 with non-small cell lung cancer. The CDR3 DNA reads TGTGCCAGCAGTCCTGACGGGGGACCGGGCAATCAGCCCCAGCATTAT. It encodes CASSPDGGPGNQPQHY.